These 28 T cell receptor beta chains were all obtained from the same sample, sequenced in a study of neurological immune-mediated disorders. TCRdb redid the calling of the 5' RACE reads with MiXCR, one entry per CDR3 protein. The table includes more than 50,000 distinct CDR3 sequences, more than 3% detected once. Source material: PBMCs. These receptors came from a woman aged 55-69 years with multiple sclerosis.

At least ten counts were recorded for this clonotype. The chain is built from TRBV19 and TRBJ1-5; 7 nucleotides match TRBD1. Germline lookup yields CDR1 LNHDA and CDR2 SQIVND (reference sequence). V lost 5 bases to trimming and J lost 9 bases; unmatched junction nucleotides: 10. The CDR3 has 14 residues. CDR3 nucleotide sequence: TGTGCCAGTAGTGTTATACAGGGGAAGAGGCCCCAGCATTTT. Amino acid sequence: CASSVIQGKRPQHF.

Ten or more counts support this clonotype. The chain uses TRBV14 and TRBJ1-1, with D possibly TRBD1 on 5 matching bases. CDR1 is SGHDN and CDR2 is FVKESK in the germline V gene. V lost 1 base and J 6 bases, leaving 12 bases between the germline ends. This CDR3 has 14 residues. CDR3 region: CASSQGGGVPEAFF. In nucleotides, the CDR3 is TGTGCCAGCAGCCAAGGGGGCGGGGTCCCTGAAGCTTTCTTT.

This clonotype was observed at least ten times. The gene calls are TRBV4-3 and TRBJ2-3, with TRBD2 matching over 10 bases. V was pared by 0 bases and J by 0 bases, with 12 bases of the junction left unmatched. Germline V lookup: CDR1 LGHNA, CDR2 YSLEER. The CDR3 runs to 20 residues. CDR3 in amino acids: CASSQDLASGGRTSTDTQYF. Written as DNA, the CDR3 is TGCGCCAGCAGCCAAGATTTGGCTAGCGGGGGTCGCACTAGCACAGATACGCAGTATTTT.

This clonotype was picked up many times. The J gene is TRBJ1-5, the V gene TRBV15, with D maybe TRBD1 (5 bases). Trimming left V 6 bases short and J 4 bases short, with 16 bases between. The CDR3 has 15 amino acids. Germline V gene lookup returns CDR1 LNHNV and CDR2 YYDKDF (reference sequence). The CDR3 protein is CATSSWGVGNQPQHF. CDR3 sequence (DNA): TGTGCCACCAGTAGCTGGGGGGTCGGGAATCAGCCCCAGCATTTT.

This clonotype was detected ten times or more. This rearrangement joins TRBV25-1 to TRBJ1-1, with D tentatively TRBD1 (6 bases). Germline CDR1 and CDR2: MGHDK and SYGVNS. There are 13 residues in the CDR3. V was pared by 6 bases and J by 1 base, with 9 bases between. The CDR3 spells CASSKGGNTEAFF. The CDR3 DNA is TGTGCCAGCAGCAAGGGGGGGAACACTGAAGCTTTCTTT.

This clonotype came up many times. The CDR3 coding sequence is TGTGCCAGCAGCGTAGGGACTAGCGTCTCCTACGAGCAGTACTTC. As protein: CASSVGTSVSYEQYF. The V gene is TRBV9, the J gene TRBJ2-7; TRBD2 agrees at 9 bases. This CDR3 comprises 15 residues. Per the germline V gene, CDR1 is SGDLS and CDR2 is YYNGEE. V lost 0 bases to trimming and J lost 0 bases; unmatched junction nucleotides: 1. Drawing the rest from reference TRBV9 and TRBJ2-7, the complete variable domain is DSGVTQTPKHLITATGQRVTLRCSPRSGDLSVYWYQQSLDQGLQFLIQYYNGEERAKGNILERFSAQQFPDLHSELNLSSLELGDSALYFCASSVGTSVSYEQYFGPGTRLTVT.

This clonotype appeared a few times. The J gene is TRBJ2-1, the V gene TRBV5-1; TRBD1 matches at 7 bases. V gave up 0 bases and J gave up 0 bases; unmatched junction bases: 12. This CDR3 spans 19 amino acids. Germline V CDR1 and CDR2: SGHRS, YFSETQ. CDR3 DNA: TGCGCCAGCAGCTTGGTCTCGGCTAGGGGGCTAAGCTCCTACAATGAGCAGTTCTTC. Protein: CASSLVSARGLSSYNEQFF.

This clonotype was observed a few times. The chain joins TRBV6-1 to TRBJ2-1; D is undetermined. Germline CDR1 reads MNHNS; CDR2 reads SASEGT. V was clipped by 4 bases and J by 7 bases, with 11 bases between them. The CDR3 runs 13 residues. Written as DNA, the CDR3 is TGTGCCAGCAGTGTAGATCGGCGGAATGAGCAGTTCTTC. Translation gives CASSVDRRNEQFF.

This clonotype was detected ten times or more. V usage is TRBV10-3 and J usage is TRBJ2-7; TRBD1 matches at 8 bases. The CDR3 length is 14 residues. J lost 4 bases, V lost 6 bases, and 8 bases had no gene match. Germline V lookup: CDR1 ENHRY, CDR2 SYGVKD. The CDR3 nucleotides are TGTGCCATCAGGGAGGACAGGGTATGGTACGAGCAGTACTTC. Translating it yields CAIREDRVWYEQYF.

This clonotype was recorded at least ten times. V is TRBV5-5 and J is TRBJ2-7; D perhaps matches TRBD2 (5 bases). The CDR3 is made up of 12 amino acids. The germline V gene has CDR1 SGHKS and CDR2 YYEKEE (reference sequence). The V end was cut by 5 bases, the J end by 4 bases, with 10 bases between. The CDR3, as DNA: TGTGCCAGCAGTTATACGGGATACGAGCAGTACTTC. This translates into CASSYTGYEQYF.

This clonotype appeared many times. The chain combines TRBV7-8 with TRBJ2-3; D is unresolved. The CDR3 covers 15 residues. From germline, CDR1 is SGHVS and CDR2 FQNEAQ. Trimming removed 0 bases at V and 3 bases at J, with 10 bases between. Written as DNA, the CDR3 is TGTGCCAGCAGCTTAGCGCGGCAGAAAACAGATACGCAGTATTTT. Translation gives CASSLARQKTDTQYF.

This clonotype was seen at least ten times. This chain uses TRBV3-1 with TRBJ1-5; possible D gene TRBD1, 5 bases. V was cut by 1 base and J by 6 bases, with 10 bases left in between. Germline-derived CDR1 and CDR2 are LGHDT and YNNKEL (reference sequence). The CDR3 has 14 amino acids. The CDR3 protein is CASSQAKGAQPQHF. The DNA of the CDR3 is TGTGCCAGCAGCCAAGCGAAAGGGGCTCAGCCCCAGCATTTT.

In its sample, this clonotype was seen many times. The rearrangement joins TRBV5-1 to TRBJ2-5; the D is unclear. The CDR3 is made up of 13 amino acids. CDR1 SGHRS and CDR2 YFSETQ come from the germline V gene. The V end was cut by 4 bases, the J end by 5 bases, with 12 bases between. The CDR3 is CASSPEARETQYF. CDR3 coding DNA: TGCGCCAGCAGCCCCGAGGCGCGCGAGACCCAGTACTTC. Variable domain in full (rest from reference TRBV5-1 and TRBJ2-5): KAGVTQTPRYLIKTRGQQVTLSCSPISGHRSVSWYQQTPGQGLQFLFEYFSETQRNKGNFPGRFSGRQFSNSRSEMNVSTLELGDSALYLCASSPEARETQYFGPGTRLLVL.

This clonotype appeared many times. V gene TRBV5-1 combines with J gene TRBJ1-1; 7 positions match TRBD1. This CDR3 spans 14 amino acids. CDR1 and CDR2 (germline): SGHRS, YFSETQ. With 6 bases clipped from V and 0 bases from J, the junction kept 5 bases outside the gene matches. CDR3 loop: CASTEGQMNTEAFF. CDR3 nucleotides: TGCGCCAGCACCGAGGGACAGATGAACACTGAAGCTTTCTTT.

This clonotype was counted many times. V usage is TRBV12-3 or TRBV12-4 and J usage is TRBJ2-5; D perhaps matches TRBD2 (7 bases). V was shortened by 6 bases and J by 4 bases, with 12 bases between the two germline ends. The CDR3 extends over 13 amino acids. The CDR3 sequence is CASSPGGVETQYF. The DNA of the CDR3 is TGTGCCAGCAGCCCGGGGGGCGTAGAGACCCAGTACTTC.

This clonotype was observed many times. The CDR3 region has the DNA TGTGCCAGCAGCTCTAGAGACAGGGAAGCCTACAATGAGCAGTTCTTC. It specifies CASSSRDREAYNEQFF. The rearrangement links TRBV7-9 to TRBJ2-1, with 7 bases aligning to TRBD1. With V trimmed by 4 bases and J by 2 bases, 8 bases remained unmatched. This CDR3 comprises 16 residues. Germline V lookup: CDR1 SEHNR, CDR2 FQNEAQ (reference sequence). The entire variable domain, with the rest obtained from reference TRBV7-9 and TRBJ2-1, is as follows: DTGVSQNPRHKITKRGQNVTFRCDPISEHNRLYWYRQTLGQGPEFLTYFQNEAQLEKSRLLSDRFSAERPKGSFSTLEIQRTEQGDSAMYLCASSSRDREAYNEQFFGPGTRLTVL.

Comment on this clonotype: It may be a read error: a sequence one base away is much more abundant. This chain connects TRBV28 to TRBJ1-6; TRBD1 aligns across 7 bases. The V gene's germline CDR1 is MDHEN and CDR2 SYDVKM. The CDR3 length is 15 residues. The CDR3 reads CASTLTGSVNSPLNF. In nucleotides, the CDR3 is TGTGCCAGCACCTTGACAGGGAGTGTCAATTCACCCCTCAACTTT.

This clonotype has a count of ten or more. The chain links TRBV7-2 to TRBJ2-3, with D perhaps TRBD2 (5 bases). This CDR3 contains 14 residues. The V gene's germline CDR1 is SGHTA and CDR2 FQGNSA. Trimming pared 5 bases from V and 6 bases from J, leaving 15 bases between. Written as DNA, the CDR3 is TGTGCCAGCAGCCAAGGAGGTAGTCCCGATACGCAGTATTTT. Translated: CASSQGGSPDTQYF.

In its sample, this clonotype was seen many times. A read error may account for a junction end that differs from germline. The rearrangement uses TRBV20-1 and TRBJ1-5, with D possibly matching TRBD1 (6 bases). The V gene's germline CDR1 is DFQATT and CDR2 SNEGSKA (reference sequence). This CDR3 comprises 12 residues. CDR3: CSARGGRSPLHF. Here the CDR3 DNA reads TGCAGTGCGAGAGGGGGGAGGAGTCCCTTGCATTTT.

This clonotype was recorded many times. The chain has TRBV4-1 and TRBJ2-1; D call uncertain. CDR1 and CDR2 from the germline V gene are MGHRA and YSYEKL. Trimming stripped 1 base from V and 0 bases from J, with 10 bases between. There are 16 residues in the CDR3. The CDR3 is CASSQGRRSSYNEQFF. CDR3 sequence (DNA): TGCGCCAGCAGCCAAGGAAGGCGGAGCTCCTACAATGAGCAGTTCTTC.

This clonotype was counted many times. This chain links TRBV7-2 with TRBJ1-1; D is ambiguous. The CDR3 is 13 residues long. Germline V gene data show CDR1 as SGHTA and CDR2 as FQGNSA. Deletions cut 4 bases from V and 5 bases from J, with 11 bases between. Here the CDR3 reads CASSSNVRTEAFF. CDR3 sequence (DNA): TGTGCCAGCAGCTCAAACGTACGGACTGAAGCTTTCTTT.

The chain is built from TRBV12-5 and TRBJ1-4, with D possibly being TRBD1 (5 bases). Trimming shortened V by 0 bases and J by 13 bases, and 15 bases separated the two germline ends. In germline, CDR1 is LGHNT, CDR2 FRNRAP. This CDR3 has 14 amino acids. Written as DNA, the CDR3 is TGTGCTAGTGGTTTGGTTTCGTTTCAGGGAAGACTGTTTTTT. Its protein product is CASGLVSFQGRLFF.

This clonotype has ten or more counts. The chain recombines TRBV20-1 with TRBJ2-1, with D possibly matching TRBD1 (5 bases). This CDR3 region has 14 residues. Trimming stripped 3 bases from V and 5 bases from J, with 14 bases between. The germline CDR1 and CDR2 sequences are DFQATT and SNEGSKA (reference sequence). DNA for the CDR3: TGCAGTGCTAGGAGAACAGGTACCAACAATGAGCAGTTCTTC. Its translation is CSARRTGTNNEQFF.

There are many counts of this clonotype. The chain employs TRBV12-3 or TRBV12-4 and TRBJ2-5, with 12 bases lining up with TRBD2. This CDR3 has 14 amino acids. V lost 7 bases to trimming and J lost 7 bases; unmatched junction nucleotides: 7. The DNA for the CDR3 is TGTGCCAGCACCCCGACTAGCGGGAGTGGGACCCAGTACTTC. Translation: CASTPTSGSGTQYF.

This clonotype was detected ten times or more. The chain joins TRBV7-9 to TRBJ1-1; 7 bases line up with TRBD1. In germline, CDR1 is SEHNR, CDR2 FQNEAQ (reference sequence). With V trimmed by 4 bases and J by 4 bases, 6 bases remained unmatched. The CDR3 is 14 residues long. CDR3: CASSSQGKGTEAFF. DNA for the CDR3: TGTGCCAGCAGCTCACAGGGGAAGGGCACTGAAGCTTTCTTT.

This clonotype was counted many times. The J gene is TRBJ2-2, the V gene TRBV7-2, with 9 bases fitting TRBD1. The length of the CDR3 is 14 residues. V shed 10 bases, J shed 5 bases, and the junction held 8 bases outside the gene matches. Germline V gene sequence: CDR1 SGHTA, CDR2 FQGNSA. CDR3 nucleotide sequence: TGTGCCACCGCGGGACAGGGATTTACCGGGGAGCTGTTTTTT. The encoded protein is CATAGQGFTGELFF.

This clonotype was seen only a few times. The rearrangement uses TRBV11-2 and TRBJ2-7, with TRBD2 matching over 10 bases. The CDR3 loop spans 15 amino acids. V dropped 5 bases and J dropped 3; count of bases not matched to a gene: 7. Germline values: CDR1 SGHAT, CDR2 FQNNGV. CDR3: CASSAGTSEHYEQYF. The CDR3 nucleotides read TGTGCCAGCAGCGCCGGGACTAGCGAACACTACGAGCAGTACTTC.

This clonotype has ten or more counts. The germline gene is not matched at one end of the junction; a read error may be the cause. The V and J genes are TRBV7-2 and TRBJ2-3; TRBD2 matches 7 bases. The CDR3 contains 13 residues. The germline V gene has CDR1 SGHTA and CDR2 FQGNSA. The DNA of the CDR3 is TGTGCCAGCAGCCTAGCGACTAGCGATACGCAGTATTTT. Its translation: CASSLATSDTQYF.